The 8 T cell receptor beta chains below all came from one sample that was sequenced in a study of patients and donors after allogeneic stem cell transplantation. Via MiXCR, TCRdb re-called the RT-PCR reads, giving one row per CDR3 protein. The sample has 200,000 to 250,000 distinct CDR3 sequences; 13% to 15% are singletons. The sample consisted of blood, either unsorted or a sorted T cell fraction (not recorded which). These TCRs come from a human donor who was either an allogeneic HSCT recipient or a stem cell or donor lymphocyte infusion donor (not recorded which). It is not recorded whose cells these are; they may come from a transplant donor.

V and J are TRBV12-3 or TRBV12-4 and TRBJ1-5; D uncertain. Trimming left V 8 bases short and J 7 bases short, with 12 bases between. The CDR3 consists of 12 residues. CDR3 nucleotide sequence: TGTGCCAGCGGCAATTGGGGACAGCCCCAGCATTTT. Residues: CASGNWGQPQHF.

This clonotype has a handful of counts. The chain carries TRBV9 and TRBJ2-2; 7 bases match TRBD2. The CDR3 has 15 amino acids. Germline V gene sequence: CDR1 SGDLS, CDR2 YYNGEE. Trimming cost V 3 bases and J 5 bases; bases outside gene matches: 7. CDR3 amino acids: CASSARDYLTGELFF. The CDR3, as DNA: TGTGCCAGCAGCGCTCGGGACTATCTGACCGGGGAGCTGTTTTTT.

This chain uses TRBV28 with TRBJ1-6, with D unclear. Per germline, CDR1 MDHEN and CDR2 SYDVKM. Trimming removed 5 bases at V and 10 bases at J, with 9 bases between. The CDR3 spans 12 residues. The CDR3 DNA reads TGTGCCAGCAGTCCCCGAGTCTCACCCCTCCACTTT. This sequence encodes CASSPRVSPLHF.

The rearrangement links TRBV20-1 to TRBJ2-1, with D possibly TRBD2 on 5 matching bases. CDR1 is DFQATT and CDR2 is SNEGSKA in the germline V gene (reference sequence). This CDR3 has 14 amino acids. The V end lost 1 base, the J end lost 0 bases, and 7 bases lay between the germline ends. CDR3 nucleotides: TGCAGTGCTAGAGCTGCGGGCTCCTACAATGAGCAGTTCTTC. Residues: CSARAAGSYNEQFF.

This clonotype was recorded many times. The genes are TRBV9 and TRBJ2-2; maybe TRBD1 (7 bases). This CDR3 is 18 amino acids long. Trimming took off 0 bases at V and 4 bases at J, with 19 bases between the two ends. In germline, CDR1 is SGDLS, CDR2 YYNGEE. The CDR3 DNA reads TGTGCCAGCAGCGTAGAAGGAGGGACAGTGTCTTCCACCGGGGAGCTGTTTTTT. Residues: CASSVEGGTVSSTGELFF. The variable domain in full, with the rest retrieved from reference TRBV9 and TRBJ2-2, is DSGVTQTPKHLITATGQRVTLRCSPRSGDLSVYWYQQSLDQGLQFLIQYYNGEERAKGNILERFSAQQFPDLHSELNLSSLELGDSALYFCASSVEGGTVSSTGELFFGEGSRLTVL.

About this clonotype: Just one base apart from a much larger clone, this may be a read error. The chain combines TRBV12-3 or TRBV12-4 with TRBJ2-3, with D perhaps being TRBD1 or TRBD2 (5 bases each). The CDR3 is made up of 17 amino acids. The CDR3 nucleotides read TGTTCCAGCAGTTTGGGTGGGGGAGAGGACCCAACAGATACGCAGTATTTT. It is translated as CSSSLGGGEDPTDTQYF.

This clonotype was seen many times. The rearrangement links TRBV6-1 to TRBJ2-7, with D tentatively TRBD1 (5 bases). This CDR3 spans 14 amino acids. Germline loops: CDR1 MNHNS, CDR2 SASEGT. Trimming removed 6 bases from V and 0 bases from J, with 12 bases in between. The CDR3 spells CASSLTTASYEQYF. The CDR3 region has the DNA TGTGCCAGCAGCCTGACGACAGCCTCCTACGAGCAGTACTTC.

The chain combines TRBV15 with TRBJ2-7; no clear D. The ends were cut back, 2 bases at V and 7 bases at J, with 12 bases in the middle. Germline V gene lookup returns CDR1 LNHNV and CDR2 YYDKDF (reference sequence). The CDR3 is 13 amino acids. The CDR3 nucleotides are TGTGCCACCAGCAGACTGGCCGAGTCGGAGCAGTACTTC. It encodes CATSRLAESEQYF.